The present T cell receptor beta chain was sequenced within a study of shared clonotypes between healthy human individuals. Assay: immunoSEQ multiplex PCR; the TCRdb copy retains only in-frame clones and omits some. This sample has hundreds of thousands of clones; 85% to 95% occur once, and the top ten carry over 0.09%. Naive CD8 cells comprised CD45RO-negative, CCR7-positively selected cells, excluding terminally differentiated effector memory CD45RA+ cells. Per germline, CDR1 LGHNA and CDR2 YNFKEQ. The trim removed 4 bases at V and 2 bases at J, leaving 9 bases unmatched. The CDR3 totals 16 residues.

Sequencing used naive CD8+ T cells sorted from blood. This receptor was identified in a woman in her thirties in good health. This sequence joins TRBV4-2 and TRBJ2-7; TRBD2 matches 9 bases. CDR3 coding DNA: TGTGCCAGCAGCCCCCTAGGAGCGGGAGGAGCCTACGAGCAGTACTTC. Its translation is CASSPLGAGGAYEQYF.